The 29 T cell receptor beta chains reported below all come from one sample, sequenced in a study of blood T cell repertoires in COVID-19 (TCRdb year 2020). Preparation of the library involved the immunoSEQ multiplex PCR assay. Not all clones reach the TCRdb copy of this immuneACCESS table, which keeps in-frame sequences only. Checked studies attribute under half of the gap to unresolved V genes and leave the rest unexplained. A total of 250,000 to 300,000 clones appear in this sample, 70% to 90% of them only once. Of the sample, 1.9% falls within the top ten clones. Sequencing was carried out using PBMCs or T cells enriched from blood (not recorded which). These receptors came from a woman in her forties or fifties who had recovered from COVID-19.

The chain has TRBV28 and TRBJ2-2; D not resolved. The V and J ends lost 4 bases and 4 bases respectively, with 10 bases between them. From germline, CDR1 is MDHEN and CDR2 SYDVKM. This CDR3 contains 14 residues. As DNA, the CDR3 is TGTGCCAGCAGTTCCACAGAGTTCACCGGGGAGCTGTTTTTT. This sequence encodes CASSSTEFTGELFF.

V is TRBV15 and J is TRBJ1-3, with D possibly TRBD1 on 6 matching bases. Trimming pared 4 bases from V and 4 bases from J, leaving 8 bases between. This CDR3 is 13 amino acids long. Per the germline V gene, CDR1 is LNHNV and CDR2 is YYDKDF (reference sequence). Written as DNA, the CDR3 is TGTGCCACCAGCAACGGACAGGGAAACACCATATATTTT. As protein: CATSNGQGNTIYF.

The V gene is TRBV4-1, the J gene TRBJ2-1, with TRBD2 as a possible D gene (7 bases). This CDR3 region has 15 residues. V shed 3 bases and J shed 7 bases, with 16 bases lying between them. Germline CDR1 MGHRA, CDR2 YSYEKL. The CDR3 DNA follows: TGCGCCAGCAGCCAGGTGGGGGGGGCGTTAAATGAGCAGTTCTTC. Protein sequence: CASSQVGGALNEQFF.

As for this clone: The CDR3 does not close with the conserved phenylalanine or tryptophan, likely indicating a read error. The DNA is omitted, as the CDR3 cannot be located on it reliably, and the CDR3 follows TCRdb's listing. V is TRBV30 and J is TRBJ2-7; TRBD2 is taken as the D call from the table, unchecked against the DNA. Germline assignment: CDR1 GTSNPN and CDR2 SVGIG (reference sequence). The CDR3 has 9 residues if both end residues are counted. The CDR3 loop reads CAWSVKSRG.

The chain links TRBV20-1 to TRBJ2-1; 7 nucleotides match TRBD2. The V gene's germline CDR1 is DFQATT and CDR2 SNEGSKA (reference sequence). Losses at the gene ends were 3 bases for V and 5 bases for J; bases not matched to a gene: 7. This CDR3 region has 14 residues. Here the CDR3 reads CSASSGEGHNEQFF. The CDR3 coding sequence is TGCAGTGCTAGTTCGGGGGAGGGCCACAATGAGCAGTTCTTC.

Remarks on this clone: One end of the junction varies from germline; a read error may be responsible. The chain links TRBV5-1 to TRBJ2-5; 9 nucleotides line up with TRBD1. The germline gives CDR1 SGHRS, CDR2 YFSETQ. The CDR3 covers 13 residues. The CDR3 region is CASSLDRGPGENF. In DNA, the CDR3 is TGCGCCAGCAGCTTGGACAGGGGGCCGGGGGAGAACTTC.

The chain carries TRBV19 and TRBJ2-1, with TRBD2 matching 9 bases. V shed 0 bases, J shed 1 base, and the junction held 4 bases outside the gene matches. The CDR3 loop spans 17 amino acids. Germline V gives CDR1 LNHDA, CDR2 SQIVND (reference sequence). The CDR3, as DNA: TGTGCCAGTAGTATAGACCTGACTAGCGGTTCCTACAATGAGCAGTTCTTC. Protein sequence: CASSIDLTSGSYNEQFF.

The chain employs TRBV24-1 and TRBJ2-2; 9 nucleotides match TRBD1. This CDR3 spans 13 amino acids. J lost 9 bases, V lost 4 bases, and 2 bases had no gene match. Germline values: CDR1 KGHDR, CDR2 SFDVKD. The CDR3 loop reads CATSEQGARELFF. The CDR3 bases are TGTGCCACCAGTGAACAGGGGGCGCGGGAGCTGTTTTTT.

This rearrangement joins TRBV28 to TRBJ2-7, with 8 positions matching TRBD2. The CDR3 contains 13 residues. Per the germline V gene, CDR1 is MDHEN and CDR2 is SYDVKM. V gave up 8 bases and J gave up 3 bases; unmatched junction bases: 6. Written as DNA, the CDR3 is TGTGCCAGCTCAGGCGGGGGGCACTACGAGCAGTACTTC. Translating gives CASSGGGHYEQYF.

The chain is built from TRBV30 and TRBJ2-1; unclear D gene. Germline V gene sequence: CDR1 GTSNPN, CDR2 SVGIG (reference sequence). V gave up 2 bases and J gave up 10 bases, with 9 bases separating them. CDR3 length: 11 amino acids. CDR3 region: CAWSRTLEQFF. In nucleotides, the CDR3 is TGTGCCTGGAGTCGTACCCTAGAGCAGTTCTTC.

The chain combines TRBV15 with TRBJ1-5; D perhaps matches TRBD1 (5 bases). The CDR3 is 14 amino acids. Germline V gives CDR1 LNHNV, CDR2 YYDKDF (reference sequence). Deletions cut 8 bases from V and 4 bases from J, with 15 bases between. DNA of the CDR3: TGTGCCACCCGCAACCAGGGAAATAATCAGCCCCAGCATTTT. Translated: CATRNQGNNQPQHF.

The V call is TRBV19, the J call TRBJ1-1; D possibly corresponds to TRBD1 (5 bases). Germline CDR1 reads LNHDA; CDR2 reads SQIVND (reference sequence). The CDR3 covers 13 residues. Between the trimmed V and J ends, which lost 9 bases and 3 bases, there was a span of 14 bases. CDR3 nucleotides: TGTGCCAGCACCGGGACTGCCTACACTGAAGCTTTCTTT. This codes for CASTGTAYTEAFF.

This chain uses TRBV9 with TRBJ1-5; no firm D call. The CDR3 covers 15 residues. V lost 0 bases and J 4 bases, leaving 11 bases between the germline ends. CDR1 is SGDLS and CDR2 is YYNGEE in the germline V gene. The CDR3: CASSVEGGWNQPQHF. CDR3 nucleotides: TGTGCCAGCAGCGTAGAGGGAGGGTGGAATCAGCCCCAGCATTTT.

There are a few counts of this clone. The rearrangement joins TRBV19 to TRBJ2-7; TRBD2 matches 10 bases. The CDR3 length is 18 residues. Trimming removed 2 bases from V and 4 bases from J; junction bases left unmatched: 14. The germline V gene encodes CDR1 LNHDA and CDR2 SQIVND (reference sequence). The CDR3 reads CASSISLPSGGGGYEQYF. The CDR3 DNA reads TGTGCCAGTAGTATATCACTCCCTAGCGGGGGAGGGGGATACGAGCAGTACTTC.

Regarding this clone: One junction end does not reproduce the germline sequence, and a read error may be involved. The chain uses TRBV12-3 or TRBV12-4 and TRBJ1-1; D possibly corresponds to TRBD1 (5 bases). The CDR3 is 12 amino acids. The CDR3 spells CASSLAGLWAFF. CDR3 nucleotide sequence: TGTGCCAGCAGCTTAGCGGGGCTCTGGGCTTTCTTT.

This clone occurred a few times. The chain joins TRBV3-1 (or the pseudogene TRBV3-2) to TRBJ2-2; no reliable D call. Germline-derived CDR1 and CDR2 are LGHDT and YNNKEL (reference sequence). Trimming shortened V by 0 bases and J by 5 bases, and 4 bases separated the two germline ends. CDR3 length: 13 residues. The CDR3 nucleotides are TGTGCCAGCAGCCAAGACACAACCGGGGAGCTGTTTTTT. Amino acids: CASSQDTTGELFF.

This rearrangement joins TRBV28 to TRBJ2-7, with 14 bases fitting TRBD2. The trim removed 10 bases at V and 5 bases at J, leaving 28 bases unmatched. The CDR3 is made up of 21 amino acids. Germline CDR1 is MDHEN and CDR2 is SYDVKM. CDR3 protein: CAISPVNPTQGTSGGTDEQYF. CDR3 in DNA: TGTGCCATCTCGCCGGTCAACCCCACCCAAGGGACTAGCGGGGGAACGGACGAGCAGTACTTC. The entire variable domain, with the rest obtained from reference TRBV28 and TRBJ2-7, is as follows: DVKVTQSSRYLVKRTGEKVFLECVQDMDHENMFWYRQDPGLGLRLIYFSYDVKMKEKGDIPEGYSVSREKKERFSLILESASTNQTSMYLCAISPVNPTQGTSGGTDEQYFGPGTRLTVT.

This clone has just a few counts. CDR3 in amino acids: CASRSGYNQPQHF. The CDR3 coding sequence is TGTGCTTCGCGGTCGGGTTACAATCAGCCCCAGCATTTT. The chain recombines TRBV19 with TRBJ1-5; D uncertain. Germline-derived CDR1 and CDR2 are LNHDA and SQIVND (reference sequence). The CDR3 consists of 13 residues. Full variable domain (missing parts from reference TRBV19 and TRBJ1-5): DGGITQSPKYLFRKEGQNVTLSCEQNLNHDAMYWYRQDPGQGLRLIYYSQIVNDFQKGDIAEGYSVSREKKESFPLTVTSAQKNPTAFYLCASRSGYNQPQHFGDGTRLSIL.

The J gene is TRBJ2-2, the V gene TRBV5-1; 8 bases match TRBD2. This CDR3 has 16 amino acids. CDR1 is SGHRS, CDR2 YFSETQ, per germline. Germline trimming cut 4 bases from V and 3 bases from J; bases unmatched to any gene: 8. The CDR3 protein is CASSPGSGSYTGELFF. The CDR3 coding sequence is TGCGCCAGCAGCCCCGGGAGCGGGAGTTACACCGGGGAGCTGTTTTTT.

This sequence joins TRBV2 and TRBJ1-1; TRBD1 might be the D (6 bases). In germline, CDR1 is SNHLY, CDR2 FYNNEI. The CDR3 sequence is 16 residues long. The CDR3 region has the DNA TGTGCTACGCCGGGAAAAGGACAGTTCTTGAGCACTGAAGCTTTCTTT. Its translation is CATPGKGQFLSTEAFF.

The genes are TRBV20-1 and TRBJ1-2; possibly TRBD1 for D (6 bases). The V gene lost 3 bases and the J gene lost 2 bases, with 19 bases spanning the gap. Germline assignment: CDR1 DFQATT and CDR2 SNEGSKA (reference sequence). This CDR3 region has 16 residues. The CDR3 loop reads CSASDTLDRNNYGYTF. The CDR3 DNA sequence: TGCAGTGCTAGTGACACTCTCGACAGGAACAACTATGGCTACACCTTC.

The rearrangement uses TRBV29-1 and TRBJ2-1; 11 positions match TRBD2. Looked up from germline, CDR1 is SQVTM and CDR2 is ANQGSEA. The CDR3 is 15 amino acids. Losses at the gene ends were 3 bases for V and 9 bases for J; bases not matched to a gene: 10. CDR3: CSVDYIAGGPGEQFF. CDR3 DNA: TGCAGCGTTGACTATATAGCGGGAGGGCCTGGTGAGCAGTTCTTC.

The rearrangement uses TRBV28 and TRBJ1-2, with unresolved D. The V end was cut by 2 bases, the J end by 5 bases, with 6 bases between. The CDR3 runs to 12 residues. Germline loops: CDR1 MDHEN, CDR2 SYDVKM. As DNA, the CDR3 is TGTGCCAGCAGTTTAAACATATATGGCTACACCTTC. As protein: CASSLNIYGYTF.

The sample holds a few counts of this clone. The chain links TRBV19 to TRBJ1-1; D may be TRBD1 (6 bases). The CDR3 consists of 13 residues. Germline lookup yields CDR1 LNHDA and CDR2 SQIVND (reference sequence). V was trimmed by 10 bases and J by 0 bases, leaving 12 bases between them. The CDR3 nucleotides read TGTGCCACTACAGGGTTCATGAACACTGAAGCTTTCTTT. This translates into CATTGFMNTEAFF.

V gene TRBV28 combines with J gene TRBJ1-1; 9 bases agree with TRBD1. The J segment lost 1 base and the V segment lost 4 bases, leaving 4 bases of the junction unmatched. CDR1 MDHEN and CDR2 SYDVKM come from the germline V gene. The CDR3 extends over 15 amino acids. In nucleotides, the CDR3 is TGTGCCAGCAGTTCTCCGGGACAGGGGAACACTGAAGCTTTCTTT. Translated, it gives CASSSPGQGNTEAFF.

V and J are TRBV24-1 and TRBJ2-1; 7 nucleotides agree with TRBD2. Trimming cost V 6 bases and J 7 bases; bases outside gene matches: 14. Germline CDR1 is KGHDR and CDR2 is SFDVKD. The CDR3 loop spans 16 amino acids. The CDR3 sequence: CATSLTGGNGGNEQFF. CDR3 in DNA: TGTGCCACCAGTCTCACGGGAGGAAACGGCGGGAATGAGCAGTTCTTC.

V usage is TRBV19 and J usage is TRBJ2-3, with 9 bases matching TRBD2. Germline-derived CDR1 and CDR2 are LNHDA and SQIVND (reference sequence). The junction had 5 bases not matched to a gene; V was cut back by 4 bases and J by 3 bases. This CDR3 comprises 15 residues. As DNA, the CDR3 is TGTGCCAGTAGTAAGGGACTAGCTCTGACAGATACGCAGTATTTT. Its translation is CASSKGLALTDTQYF.

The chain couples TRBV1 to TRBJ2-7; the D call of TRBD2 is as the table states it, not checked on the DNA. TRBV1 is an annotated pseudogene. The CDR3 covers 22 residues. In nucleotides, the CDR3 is TGCACCAGCGGGCTAGAAAAAGATTATCCTGGACTAGCGGGAGGATACTCCTACGAGCAGTACTTC. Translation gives CTSGLEKDYPGLAGGYSYEQYF.

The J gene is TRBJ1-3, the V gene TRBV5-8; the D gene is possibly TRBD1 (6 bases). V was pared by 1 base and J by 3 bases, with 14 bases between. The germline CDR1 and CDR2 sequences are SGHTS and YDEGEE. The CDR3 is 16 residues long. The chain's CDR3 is CASSLFGGQGGNTIYF. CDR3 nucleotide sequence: TGTGCCAGCAGCTTGTTCGGGGGGCAAGGTGGAAACACCATATATTTT.